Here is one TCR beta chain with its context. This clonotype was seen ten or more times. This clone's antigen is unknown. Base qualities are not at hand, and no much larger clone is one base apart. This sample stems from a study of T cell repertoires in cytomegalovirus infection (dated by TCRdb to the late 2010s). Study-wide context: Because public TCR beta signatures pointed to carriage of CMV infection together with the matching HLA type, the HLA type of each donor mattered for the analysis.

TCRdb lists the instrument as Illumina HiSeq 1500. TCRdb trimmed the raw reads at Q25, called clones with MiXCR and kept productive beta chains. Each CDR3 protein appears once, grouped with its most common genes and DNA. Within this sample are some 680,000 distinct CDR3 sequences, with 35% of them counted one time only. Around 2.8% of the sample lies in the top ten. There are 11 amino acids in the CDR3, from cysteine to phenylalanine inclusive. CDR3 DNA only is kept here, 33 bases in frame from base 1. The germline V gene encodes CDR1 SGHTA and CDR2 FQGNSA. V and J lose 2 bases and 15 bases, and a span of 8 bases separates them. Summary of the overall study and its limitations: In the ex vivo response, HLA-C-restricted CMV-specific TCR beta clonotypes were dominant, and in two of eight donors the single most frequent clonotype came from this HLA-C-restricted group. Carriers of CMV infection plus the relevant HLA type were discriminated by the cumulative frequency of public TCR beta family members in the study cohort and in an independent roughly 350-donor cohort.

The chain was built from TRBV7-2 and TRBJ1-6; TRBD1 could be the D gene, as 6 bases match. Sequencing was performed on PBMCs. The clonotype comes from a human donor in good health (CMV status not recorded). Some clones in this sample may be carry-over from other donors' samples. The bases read TGTGCCAGCAGCTTACCAGGGGTCCTCCACTTT. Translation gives CASSLPGVLHF.